This T cell receptor (beta chain) was found in a study of T cells in Graves' hyperthyroidism and ophthalmopathy. It was RNA transcripts that yielded the amplified TCR beta CDR3 regions. HTBI primers drove first-round RT-PCR of the TCR CDR3. Using its own MiXCR run on the multiplex PCR reads, TCRdb lists one record per CDR3 protein. The sample carries fewer than 900,000 distinct CDR3 sequences, around 15% recorded once. This clonotype was seen a few times. V shed 2 bases and J 5 bases; nucleotides not matched to a gene: 1. CDR3 length: 13 amino acids. In germline, CDR1 is MDHEN, CDR2 SYDVKM. The chain employs TRBV28 and TRBJ2-7; 9 bases are shared with TRBD1. The sequence was collected from a man younger than 35 with Graves' hyperthyroidism. The sequencing input was blood. In nucleotides, the CDR3 is TGTGCCAGCAGTTTACGGACAGGGGACGAGCAGTACTTC. As protein: CASSLRTGDEQYF.